The table lists the clone carrying this T cell receptor beta chain with a few counts. V was cut by 5 bases and J by 3 bases, with 14 bases left in between. The CDR3 is made up of 14 amino acids. Germline assignment: CDR1 MDHEN and CDR2 SYDVKM. A J-beta primer mix and a sample-barcoded 5' primer were used in a second PCR of roughly 6 to 11 cycles. TCRdb used MiXCR to reprocess the 5' RACE reads, holding one entry per CDR3 protein. The table lists around 800,000 distinct CDR3 sequences, around 45% of them singletons. The sample belongs to a study of blood T cells in healthy people across ages. The source material was blood. The J gene is TRBJ2-7, the V gene TRBV28; D perhaps matches TRBD1 (6 bases). This TCR was sampled from a man in his sixties in good health. The CDR3 DNA sequence: TGTGCCAGCAGTCAGGGGACGGTATACTACGAGCAGTACTTC. Its translation is CASSQGTVYYEQYF.